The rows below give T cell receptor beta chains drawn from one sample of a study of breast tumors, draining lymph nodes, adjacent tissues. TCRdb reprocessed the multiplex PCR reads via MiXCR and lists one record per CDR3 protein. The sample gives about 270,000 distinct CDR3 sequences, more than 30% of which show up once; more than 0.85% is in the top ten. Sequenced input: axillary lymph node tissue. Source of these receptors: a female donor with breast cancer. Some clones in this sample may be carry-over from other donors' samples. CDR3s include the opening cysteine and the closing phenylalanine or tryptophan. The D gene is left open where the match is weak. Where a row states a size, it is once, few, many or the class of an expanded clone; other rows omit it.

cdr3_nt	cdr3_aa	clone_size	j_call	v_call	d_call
TGTGCCAGCAGTTACCAAGGGGCGGACGAAAGACTGTTCTTT	CASSYQGADERLFF	.	TRBJ1-4	TRBV6-6	.
TGTGCCAGTAGTATAGGGGGGGGGGCCCCGAGGAATGGAAAACTGTTTTTT	CASSIGGGAPRNGKLFF	.	TRBJ1-4	TRBV19	.
TGTGCCAGCACCCGGGGCAGAGGCAATCAGCCCCAGCATTTT	CASTRGRGNQPQHF	many	TRBJ1-5	TRBV5-6	.
TGCGCCAGCAGCTTGAAGAAGGGGGCAGACTCCTACGAGCAGTACTTC	CASSLKKGADSYEQYF	few	TRBJ2-7	TRBV5-1	TRBD1
TGTGCCAGCAGTGGGGGACTAGCGGATGGGTACCAAGAGACCCAGTACTTC	CASSGGLADGYQETQYF	few	TRBJ2-5	TRBV6-2/TRBV6-3	TRBD2
TGTGTTTCGTCGGGACAGGGGAACTACGAGCAGTACTTC	CVSSGQGNYEQYF	many	TRBJ2-7	TRBV7-7	TRBD1
TGTGCCATCAGTAGCGGGACACTCTCTGGGGCCAACGTCCTGACTTTC	CAISSGTLSGANVLTF	many	TRBJ2-6	TRBV10-3	.
TGTGCCTGGATTACCTCCTACGAGCAGTACTTC	CAWITSYEQYF	many	TRBJ2-7	TRBV30	.
TGTGCCTCACCGGGACATTCCTACAATGAGCAGTTCTTC	CASPGHSYNEQFF	many	TRBJ2-1	TRBV30	.
TGTGCCAGCAGTTACAGGCCGGGACTAGCCGCATACGAGCAGTACTTC	CASSYRPGLAAYEQYF	few	TRBJ2-7	TRBV6-2/TRBV6-3	TRBD2
TGTGCCAGCAGTGAAGGACGGGGAGAGACCCAGTACTTC	CASSEGRGETQYF	few	TRBJ2-5	TRBV28	.
TGCAGCGTTGAGGTAGCGGGAGGTGATACGCAGTATTTT	CSVEVAGGDTQYF	many	TRBJ2-3	TRBV29-1	TRBD2
TGTGCCTGGAGTACTGGACTAGCGGACCAAGAGACCCAGTACTTC	CAWSTGLADQETQYF	many	TRBJ2-5	TRBV30	TRBD2
TGCGCCAGCAGCCAGATCACAGATACGCAGTATTTT	CASSQITDTQYF	many	TRBJ2-3	TRBV4-1	.
TGTGCCTGGAGGGTAAGGGACCGAGAATTGTACTTC	CAWRVRDRELYF	.	TRBJ2-7	TRBV30	.
TGTGCCAGCAGCGGTGCGGGAAACACCTACGAGCAGTACTTC	CASSGAGNTYEQYF	many	TRBJ2-7	TRBV11-3	.
TGTGCCACCAGCAGAGTCCCAGGGGGCTGGTCAGGGATCACTGAAGCTTTCTTT	CATSRVPGGWSGITEAFF	few	TRBJ1-1	TRBV15	TRBD1
TGTGCCAGCAGGCTGGGACAGCTGCCGCGAATAGGTGACGGCTGCACCTTC	CASRLGQLPRIGDGCTF	.	TRBJ1-2	TRBV12-3/TRBV12-4	TRBD1